The 2 T cell receptor beta chains given below trace back to one sample, sequenced in a study of T-cell reconstitution after alpha-beta-depleted transplantation in children. For TCRbeta, the library was prepared with unique molecular identifiers. Each CDR3 protein is one row after TCRdb ran MiXCR on the PCR reads. The table records tens of thousands of distinct CDR3 sequences, 14% of them present only once. The input for sequencing was PBMCs, mostly from graft donor cells, taken 180 days after TCRalphabeta/CD19-depleted stem cell transplant. The receptors were sampled from a male patient between 2 and 10 years old who had a stem cell transplant for acute lymphoblastic leukemia, so the T cells may come from the graft donor.

This clonotype has only a few counts. The genes are TRBV5-1 and TRBJ2-7, with D possibly matching TRBD2 (5 bases). Germline V lookup: CDR1 SGHRS, CDR2 YFSETQ. V was shortened by 2 bases and J by 4 bases, with 16 bases between the two germline ends. This CDR3 region has 15 residues. CDR3 residues: CASSLRIRGLYEQYF. The CDR3 DNA reads TGCGCCAGCAGCTTAAGGATCCGCGGGTTATACGAGCAGTACTTC.

This clonotype was seen repeatedly, ten times or more. The chain links TRBV7-2 to TRBJ2-7; no clear D. Trimming pared 9 bases from V and 3 bases from J, leaving 9 bases between. The CDR3 contains 11 residues. Per the germline V gene, CDR1 is SGHTA and CDR2 is FQGNSA. Here the CDR3 DNA reads TGTGCCAGTGGAAAAGTCTACGAGCAGTACTTC. Translating gives CASGKVYEQYF.